This T cell receptor beta chain emerged from a study of CD8 T cells in Susac syndrome. Reverse transcription of roughly 0.5 to 1 ug RNA was carried out with random hexamers. TCRdb independently ran MiXCR on the immunoSEQ multiplex PCR reads; one entry per CDR3 protein. The table includes some 200,000 distinct CDR3 sequences, 95% detected once. The CDR3 is 11 amino acids. Germline lookup yields CDR1 DFQATT and CDR2 SNEGSKA (reference sequence). Trimming removed 3 bases at V and 5 bases at J, with 7 bases between. Sequenced sample: CD8+ T cells from PBMCs. This sequence joins TRBV20-1 and TRBJ1-1; D call uncertain. The clonotype originates from a human donor with Susac syndrome. The CDR3 region is CSASRGTEAFF. DNA of the CDR3: TGCAGTGCTAGTAGAGGGACTGAAGCTTTCTTT.